This T cell receptor beta chain was sequenced in a study of PD-1 blockade in classical Hodgkin lymphoma. The repertoire was sequenced with immunoSEQ multiplex PCR; TCRdb's copy has only in-frame clones and lacks some. Here the sample spans over 60,000 clones, 90% to 95% being singletons. Sample time point: cycle 4 day 1 (C4D1), after 5 to 7 weeks of nivolumab. Relapse was seen in all patients after autologous stem cell transplantation, and brentuximab vedotin exposure was variable. With 2 bases removed from V and 0 bases from J, the gap between germline ends came to 14 bases. Germline V CDR1 and CDR2: MDHEN, SYDVKM. This CDR3 is built from 17 residues.

The J gene is TRBJ1-3, the V gene TRBV28, with D perhaps matching TRBD1 (5 bases). The receptor comes from a human donor with classical Hodgkin lymphoma. The specimen was peripheral blood mononuclear cells (PBMCs), collected before the fourth cycle of nivolumab. CDR3 in amino acids: CASSLPKDISSGNTIYF. In nucleotides, the CDR3 is TGTGCCAGCAGTTTACCCAAGGACATCAGCTCTGGAAACACCATATATTTT.